This T cell receptor beta chain was captured by sequencing in a study of early T cells in non-severe SARS-CoV-2 infection. Study-wide context: Sequenced material consisted of bulk RNA (from unsorted whole blood), and chains were unpaired.

Study results and caveats: Anti-spike CD8 responses were favored in VDJdb matching, and private and CD4 specificities were missed.

Points on this clonotype: The antigen is unknown.

The library protocol tagged individual cDNA molecules with unique molecular identifiers. TCRdb passed the 5' RACE reads through MiXCR, listing each CDR3 protein once. The table has 100,000 to 140,000 distinct CDR3 sequences, over 8.5% seen once. Germline lookup yields CDR1 SNHLY and CDR2 FYNNEI. V shed 4 bases, J shed 3 bases, and the junction held 3 bases outside the gene matches. The CDR3 extends over 16 amino acids. The sequenced sample consisted of whole blood. This receptor was identified in an adult who was a healthcare worker with PCR-confirmed SARS-CoV-2 infection or an uninfected control (not recorded which). This chain joins TRBV2 and TRBJ1-6, with TRBD1 matching 10 bases. CDR3 sequence (DNA): TGTGCCAGCAGTGGGGACAGGGGCTTCTATAATTCACCCCTCCACTTT. It codes for CASSGDRGFYNSPLHF.